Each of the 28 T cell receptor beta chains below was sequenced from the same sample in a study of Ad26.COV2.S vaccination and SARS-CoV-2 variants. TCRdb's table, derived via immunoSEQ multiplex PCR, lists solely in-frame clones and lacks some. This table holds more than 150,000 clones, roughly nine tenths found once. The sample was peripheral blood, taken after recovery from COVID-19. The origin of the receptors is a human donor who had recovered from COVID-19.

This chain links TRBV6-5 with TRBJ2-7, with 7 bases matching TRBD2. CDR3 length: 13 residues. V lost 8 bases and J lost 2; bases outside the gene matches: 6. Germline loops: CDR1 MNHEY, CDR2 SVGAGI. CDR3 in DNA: TGTGCCAGCTCTGGAGGGAGGGCCTACGAGCAGTACTTC. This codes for CASSGGRAYEQYF.

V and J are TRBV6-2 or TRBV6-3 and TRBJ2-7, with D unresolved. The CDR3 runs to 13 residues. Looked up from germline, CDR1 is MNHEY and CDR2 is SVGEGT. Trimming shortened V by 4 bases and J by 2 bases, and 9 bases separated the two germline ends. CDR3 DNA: TGTGCCAGCAGTTGGCAGAACCCCTACGAGCAGTACTTC. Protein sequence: CASSWQNPYEQYF.

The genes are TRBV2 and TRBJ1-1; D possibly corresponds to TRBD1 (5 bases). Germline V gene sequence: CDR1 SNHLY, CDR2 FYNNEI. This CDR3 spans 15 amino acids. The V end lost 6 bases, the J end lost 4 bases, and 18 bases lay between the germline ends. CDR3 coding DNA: TGTGCCAGCAGCCCCCGGGGGATTTTGGGCACTGAAGCTTTCTTT. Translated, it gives CASSPRGILGTEAFF. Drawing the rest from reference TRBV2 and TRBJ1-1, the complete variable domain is EPEVTQTPSHQVTQMGQEVILRCVPISNHLYFYWYRQILGQKVEFLVSFYNNEISEKSEIFDDQFSVERPDGSNFTLKIRSTKLEDSAMYFCASSPRGILGTEAFFGQGTRLTVV.

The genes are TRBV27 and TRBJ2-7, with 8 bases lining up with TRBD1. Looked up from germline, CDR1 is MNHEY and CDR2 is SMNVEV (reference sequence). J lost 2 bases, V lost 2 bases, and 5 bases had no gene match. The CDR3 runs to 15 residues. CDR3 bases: TGTGCCAGCAGTTTAGTTCGGACAGGGCCCTACGAGCAGTACTTC. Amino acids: CASSLVRTGPYEQYF.

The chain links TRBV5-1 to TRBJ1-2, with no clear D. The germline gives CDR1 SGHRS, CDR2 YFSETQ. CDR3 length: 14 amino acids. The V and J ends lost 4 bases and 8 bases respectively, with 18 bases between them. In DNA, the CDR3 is TGCGCCAGCAGCGGATCGGACCGGGTCGAGGGCTACACCTTC. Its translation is CASSGSDRVEGYTF.

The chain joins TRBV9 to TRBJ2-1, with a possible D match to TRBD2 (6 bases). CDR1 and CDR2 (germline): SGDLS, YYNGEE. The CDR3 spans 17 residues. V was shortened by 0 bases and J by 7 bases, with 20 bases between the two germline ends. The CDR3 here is CASSVEVLAGLPNEQFF. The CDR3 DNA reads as TGTGCCAGCAGCGTAGAAGTGTTGGCGGGACTCCCTAATGAGCAGTTCTTC.

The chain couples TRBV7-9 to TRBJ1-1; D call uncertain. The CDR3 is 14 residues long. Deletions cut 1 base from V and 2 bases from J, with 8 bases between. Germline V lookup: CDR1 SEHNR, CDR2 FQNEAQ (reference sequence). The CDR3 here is CASSLGGFNTEAFF. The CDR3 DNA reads TGTGCCAGCAGCTTAGGAGGGTTTAACACTGAAGCTTTCTTT.

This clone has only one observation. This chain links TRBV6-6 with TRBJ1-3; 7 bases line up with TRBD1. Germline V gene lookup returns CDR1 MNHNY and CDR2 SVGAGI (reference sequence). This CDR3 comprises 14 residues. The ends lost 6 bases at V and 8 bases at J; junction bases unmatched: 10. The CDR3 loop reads CASRFGTVVDTIYF. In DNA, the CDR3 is TGTGCCAGCAGGTTCGGGACAGTTGTGGACACCATATATTTT.

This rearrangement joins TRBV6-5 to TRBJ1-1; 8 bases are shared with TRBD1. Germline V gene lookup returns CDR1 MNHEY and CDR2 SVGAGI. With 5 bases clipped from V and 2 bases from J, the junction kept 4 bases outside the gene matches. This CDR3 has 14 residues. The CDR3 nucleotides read TGTGCCAGCAGTAAGGACAGGGCCAACACTGAAGCTTTCTTT. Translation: CASSKDRANTEAFF.

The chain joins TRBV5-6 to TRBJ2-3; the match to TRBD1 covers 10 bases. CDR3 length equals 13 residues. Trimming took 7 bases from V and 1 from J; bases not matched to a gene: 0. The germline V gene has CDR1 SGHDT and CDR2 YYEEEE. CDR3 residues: CASGQGGTDTQYF. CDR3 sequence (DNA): TGTGCCAGCGGACAGGGGGGCACAGATACGCAGTATTTT.

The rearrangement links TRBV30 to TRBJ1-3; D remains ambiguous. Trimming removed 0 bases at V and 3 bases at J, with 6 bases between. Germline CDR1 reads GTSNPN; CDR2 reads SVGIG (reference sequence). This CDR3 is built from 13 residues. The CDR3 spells CAWSVQVGNTIYF. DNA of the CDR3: TGTGCCTGGAGTGTTCAGGTTGGAAACACCATATATTTT.

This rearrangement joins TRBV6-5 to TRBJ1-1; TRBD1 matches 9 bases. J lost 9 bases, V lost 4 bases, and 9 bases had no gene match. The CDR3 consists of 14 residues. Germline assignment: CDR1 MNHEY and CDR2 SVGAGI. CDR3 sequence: CASSLRTGDGKAFF. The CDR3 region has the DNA TGTGCCAGCAGTTTGAGGACAGGGGACGGGAAAGCTTTCTTT.

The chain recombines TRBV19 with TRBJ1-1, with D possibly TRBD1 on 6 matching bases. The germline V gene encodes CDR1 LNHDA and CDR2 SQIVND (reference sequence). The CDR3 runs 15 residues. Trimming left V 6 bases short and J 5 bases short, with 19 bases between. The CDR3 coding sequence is TGTGCCAGTAGAACCGGACAGTCCGAAGCGACTGAAGCTTTCTTT. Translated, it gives CASRTGQSEATEAFF.

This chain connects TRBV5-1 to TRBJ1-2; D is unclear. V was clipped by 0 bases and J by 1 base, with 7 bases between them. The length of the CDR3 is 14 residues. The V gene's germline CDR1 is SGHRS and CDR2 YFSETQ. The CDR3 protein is CASSLDRLNYGYTF. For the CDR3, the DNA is TGCGCCAGCAGCTTGGACAGACTTAACTATGGCTACACCTTC.

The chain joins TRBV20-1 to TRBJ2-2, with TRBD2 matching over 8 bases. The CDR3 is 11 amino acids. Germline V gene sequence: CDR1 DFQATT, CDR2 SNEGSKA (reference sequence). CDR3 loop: CRAGGGGELFF. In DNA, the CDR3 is TGCAGGGCGGGAGGTGGCGGGGAGCTGTTTTTT.

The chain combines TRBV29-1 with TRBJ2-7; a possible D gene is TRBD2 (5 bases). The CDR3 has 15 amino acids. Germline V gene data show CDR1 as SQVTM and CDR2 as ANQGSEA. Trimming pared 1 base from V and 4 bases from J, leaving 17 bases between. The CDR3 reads CSVEGGSPGGYEQYF. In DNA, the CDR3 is TGCAGCGTTGAAGGAGGGTCTCCAGGAGGTTACGAGCAGTACTTC.

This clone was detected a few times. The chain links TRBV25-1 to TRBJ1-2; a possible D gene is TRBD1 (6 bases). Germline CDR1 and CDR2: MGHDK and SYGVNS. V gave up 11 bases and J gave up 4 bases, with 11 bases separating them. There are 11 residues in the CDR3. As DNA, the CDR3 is TGTGCCTGTCGGACAGTCTATGGCTACACCTTC. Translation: CACRTVYGYTF.

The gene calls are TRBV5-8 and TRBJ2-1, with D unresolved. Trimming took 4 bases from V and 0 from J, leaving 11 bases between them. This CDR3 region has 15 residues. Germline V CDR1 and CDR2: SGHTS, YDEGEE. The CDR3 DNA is TGTGCCAGCAGCCGTCTTCTATCCTCCTACAATGAGCAGTTCTTC. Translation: CASSRLLSSYNEQFF. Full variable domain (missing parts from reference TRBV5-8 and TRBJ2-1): EAGVTQSPTHLIKTRGQQATLRCSPISGHTSVYWYQQALGLGLQFLLWYDEGEERNRGNFPPRFSGRQFPNYSSELNVNALELEDSALYLCASSRLLSSYNEQFFGPGTRLTVL.

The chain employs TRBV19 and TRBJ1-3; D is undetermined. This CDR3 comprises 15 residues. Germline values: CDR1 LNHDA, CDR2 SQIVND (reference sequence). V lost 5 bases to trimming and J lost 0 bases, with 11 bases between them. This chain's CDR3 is CASSSLRGSGNTIYF. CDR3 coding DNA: TGTGCCAGTAGTTCCCTACGGGGCTCTGGAAACACCATATATTTT.

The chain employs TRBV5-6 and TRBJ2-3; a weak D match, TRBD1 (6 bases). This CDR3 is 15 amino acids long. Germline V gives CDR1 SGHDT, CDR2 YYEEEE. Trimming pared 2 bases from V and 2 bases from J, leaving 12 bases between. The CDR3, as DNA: TGTGCCAGCAGCTTAGTCGACAGGTCCACAGATACGCAGTATTTT. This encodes CASSLVDRSTDTQYF.

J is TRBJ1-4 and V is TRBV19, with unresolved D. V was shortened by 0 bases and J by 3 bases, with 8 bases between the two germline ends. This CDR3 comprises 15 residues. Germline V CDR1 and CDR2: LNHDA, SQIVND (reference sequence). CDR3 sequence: CASSIERSSNEKLFF. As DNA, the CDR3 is TGTGCCAGTAGTATAGAAAGGAGTTCTAATGAAAAACTGTTTTTT.

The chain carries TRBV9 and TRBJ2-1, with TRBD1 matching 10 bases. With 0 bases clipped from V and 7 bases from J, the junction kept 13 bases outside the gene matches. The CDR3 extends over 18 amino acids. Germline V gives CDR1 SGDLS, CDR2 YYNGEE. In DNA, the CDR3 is TGTGCCAGCAGCGTAGTATTTACAGGGACAGGGGAGAGGAATGAGCAGTTCTTC. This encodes CASSVVFTGTGERNEQFF.

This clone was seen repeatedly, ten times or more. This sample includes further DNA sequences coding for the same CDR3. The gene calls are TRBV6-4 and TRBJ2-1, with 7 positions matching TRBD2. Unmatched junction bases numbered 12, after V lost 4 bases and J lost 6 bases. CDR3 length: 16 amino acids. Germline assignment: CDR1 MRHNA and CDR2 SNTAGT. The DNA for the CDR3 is TGTGCCAGCAGTGCGTCTGGGGGGGACGGGGCCAATGAGCAGTTCTTC. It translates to CASSASGGDGANEQFF.

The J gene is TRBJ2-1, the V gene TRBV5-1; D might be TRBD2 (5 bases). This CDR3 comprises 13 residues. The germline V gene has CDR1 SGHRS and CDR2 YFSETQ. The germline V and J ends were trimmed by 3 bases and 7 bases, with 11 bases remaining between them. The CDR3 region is CASSSGSSNEQFF. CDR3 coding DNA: TGCGCCAGCAGCTCGGGGTCCTCGAATGAGCAGTTCTTC.

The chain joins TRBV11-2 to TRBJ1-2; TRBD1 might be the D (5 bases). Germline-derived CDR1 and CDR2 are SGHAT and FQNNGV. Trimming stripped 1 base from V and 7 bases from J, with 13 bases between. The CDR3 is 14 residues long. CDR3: CASSLGQGRGGYTF. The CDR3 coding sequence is TGTGCCAGCAGCTTAGGGCAGGGACGAGGTGGCTACACCTTC.

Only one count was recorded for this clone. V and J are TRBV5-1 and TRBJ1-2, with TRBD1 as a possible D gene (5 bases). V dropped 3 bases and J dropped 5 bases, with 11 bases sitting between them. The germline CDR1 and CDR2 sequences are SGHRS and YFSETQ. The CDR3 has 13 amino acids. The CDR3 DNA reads TGCGCCAGCAGCTATGGGACCCATTATGGCTACACCTTC. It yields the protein CASSYGTHYGYTF.

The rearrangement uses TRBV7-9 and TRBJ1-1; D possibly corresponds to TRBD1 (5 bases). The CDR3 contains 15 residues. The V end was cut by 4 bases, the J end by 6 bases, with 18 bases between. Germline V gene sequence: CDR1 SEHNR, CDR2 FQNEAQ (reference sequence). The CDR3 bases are TGTGCCAGCAGCTCGGCGGGGGGGGAGGCTGCTGAAGCTTTCTTT. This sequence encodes CASSSAGGEAAEAFF.

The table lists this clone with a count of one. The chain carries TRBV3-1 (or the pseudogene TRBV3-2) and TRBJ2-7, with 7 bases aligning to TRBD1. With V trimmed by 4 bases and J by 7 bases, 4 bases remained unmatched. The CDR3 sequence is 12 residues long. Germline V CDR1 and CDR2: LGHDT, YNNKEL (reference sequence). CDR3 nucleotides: TGTGCCAGCAGCCGCCTACAGGGGGAGCAGTACTTC. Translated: CASSRLQGEQYF.